This TCR beta chain was sequenced in a study of T cell responses to AZD1222 COVID-19 vaccine. Overall study findings and caveats: Nearly half of spike-specific TCRs reportedly target variant regions that are unmutated in the B.1.351 and B.1.1.7 variants.

Produced via immunoSEQ multiplex PCR; TCRdb's table is partial and in-frame only. The data contain about 120,000 clones, more than 75% of them singletons. Note on this clone: The antigen is unknown.

Germline V lookup: CDR1 SGHVS, CDR2 FQNEAQ. The CDR3 spans 13 residues. The trim removed 5 bases at V and 8 bases at J, leaving 5 bases unmatched. The receptor comes from an adult in good health. This sequence joins TRBV7-8 and TRBJ1-4; 7 bases are shared with TRBD1. Source: peripheral blood, taken on day 0 of AZD1222 vaccination. The CDR3 sequence is CASSPTGTEKLFF. CDR3 nucleotide sequence: TGTGCCAGCAGCCCGACAGGGACCGAAAAACTGTTTTTT.